This record covers a single T cell receptor beta chain. This specimen belongs to a study of blood T cell repertoires in COVID-19. Study at large: Some COVID-19 samples were acute and others convalescent; all came from the United States, Italy and Spain. The analysed material was cDNA or gDNA that came from T cells, B-cell-depleted T cells, or PBMCs.

In the original workflow: Amplification from reference gene primers served as the basis for estimated nucleated cell counts. Sequenced by immunoSEQ multiplex PCR; TCRdb stores in-frame clones only, minus some. V and J calls and clone size come straight from that table; D and trimming were deduced from the DNA. The top ten clones hold around 4% of a sample with 12,000 or so clones, around 82% of them seen once. The CDR3 spans 14 residues. Germline CDR1 SGHRS, CDR2 YFSETQ. Trimming removed 1 base from V and 3 bases from J, with 10 bases in between. This sequence joins TRBV5-1 and TRBJ1-1; no firm D call. This sequence was found in a woman aged 60 to 75 with acute or convalescent COVID-19. Sequenced material: peripheral blood. CDR3 in DNA: TGCGCCAGCAGCTTGCCGGGGATTCACACTGAAGCTTTCTTT. Its translation is CASSLPGIHTEAFF.